This entry concerns a single T cell receptor (beta chain). What it binds is not known. The same CDR3 is also encoded by other DNA sequences in this sample. Sequencing used immunoSEQ multiplex PCR; TCRdb keeps in-frame clones, though not all of them. The sample records some 77,000 clones, around 90% being singletons. The data belong to a study of OX40 agonist ivuxolimab in advanced cancers. Study at large: Anti-PD-1, anti-PD-L1 or anti-CTLA-4 therapy given earlier was allowed, and about 38% had some.

Study-level results: Expanded clones were, on average, more numerous among CD8+ T cells than CD4+.

Per germline, CDR1 SGHRS and CDR2 YFSETQ. The CDR3 has 13 amino acids. Between the trimmed V and J ends, which lost 0 bases and 3 bases, there was a span of 6 bases. The chain carries TRBV5-1 and TRBJ2-5; D not certain. The source was CD4+ or CD8+ T cells sorted from blood, collected in a trial of the OX40 agonist ivuxolimab. The sequence derives from an adult with an advanced solid tumor such as melanoma, head and neck, liver or kidney cancer. CDR3 bases: TGCGCCAGCAGCTTGGAGGCAGAAGAGACCCAGTACTTC. Its protein is CASSLEAEETQYF.